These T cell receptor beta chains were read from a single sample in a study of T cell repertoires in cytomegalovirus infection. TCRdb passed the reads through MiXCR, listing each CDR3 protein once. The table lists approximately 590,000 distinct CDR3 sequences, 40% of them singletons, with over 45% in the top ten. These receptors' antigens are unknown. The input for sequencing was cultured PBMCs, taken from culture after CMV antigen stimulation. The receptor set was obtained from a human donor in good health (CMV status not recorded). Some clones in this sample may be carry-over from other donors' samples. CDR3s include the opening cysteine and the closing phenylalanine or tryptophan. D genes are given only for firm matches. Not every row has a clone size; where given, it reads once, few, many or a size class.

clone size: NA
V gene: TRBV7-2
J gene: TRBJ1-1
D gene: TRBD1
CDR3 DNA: TGTGCCAGCAAGACCAAATGGCAGGGGGTAGAAGCTTTCTTT
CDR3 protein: CASKTKWQGVEAFF

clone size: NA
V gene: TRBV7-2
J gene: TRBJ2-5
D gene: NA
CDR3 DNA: TGTGCCAGCAGCCTCCGATATCCGAAGACCCAGTACTTC
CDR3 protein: CASSLRYPKTQYF

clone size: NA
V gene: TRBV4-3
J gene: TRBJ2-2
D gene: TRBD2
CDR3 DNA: TGCGCCAGCAGCCATAGGTCCGGGAGGCCAGCTGGGGAGCTGTTTTTT
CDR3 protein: CASSHRSGRPAGELFF

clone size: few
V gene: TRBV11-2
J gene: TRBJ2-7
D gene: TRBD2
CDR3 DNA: TGTGCCAGCAGCCGGAGCGGGGGCCCCCTCGAGCAGTACTTC
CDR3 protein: CASSRSGGPLEQYF

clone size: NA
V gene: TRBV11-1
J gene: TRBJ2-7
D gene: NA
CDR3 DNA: TGTGCCAGCACCTTAGCCCCAACGTCCTACGAGCAGTACTTC
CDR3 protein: CASTLAPTSYEQYF

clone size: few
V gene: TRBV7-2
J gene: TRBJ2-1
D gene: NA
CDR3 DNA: TGTGCCAGCAGCTTAGGTGGCAGAAATTACAATGAGCAGTTCTTC
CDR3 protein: CASSLGGRNYNEQFF

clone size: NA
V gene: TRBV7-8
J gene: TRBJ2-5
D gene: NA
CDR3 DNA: TGTGCCAGCAGCTTAAATATGGACGGGACCCAGTACTTC
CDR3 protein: CASSLNMDGTQYF

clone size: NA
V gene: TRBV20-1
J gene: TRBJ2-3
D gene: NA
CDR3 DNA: TGCAGTGCTAAGGGGTTGCAGGGACGACTCACAGATACGCAGTATTTT
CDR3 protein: CSAKGLQGRLTDTQYF

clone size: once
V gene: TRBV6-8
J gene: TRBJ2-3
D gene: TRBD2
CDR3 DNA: TGTGCCAGCAGTCCAGGGGGACTAGCGGCCGATCTGGAGCAGTATTTT
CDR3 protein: CASSPGGLAADLEQYF

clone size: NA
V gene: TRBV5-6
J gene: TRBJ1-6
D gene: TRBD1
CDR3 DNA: TGTGCCAGCAGCCGACCGACAGGGGGCGCCTATAATTCACCCCTCCACTTT
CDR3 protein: CASSRPTGGAYNSPLHF

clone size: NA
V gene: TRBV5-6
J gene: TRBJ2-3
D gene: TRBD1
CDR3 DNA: TGTGCCAGCAGCCTTTTCTGGGCCGGGACAGGGATCACAGATACGCAGTATTTT
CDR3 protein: CASSLFWAGTGITDTQYF

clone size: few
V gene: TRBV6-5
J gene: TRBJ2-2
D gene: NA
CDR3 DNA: TGTGCCAGCAGTTACCTTAGGGGAGGCACCGGGGAGCTGTTTTTT
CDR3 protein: CASSYLRGGTGELFF

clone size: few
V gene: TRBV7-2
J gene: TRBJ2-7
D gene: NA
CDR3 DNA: TGTGCCAGCAGCCTAGACAGGTTAGACGAGCAGTACTTC
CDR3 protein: CASSLDRLDEQYF

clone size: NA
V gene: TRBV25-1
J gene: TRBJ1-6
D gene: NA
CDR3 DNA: TGTGCCAGCAGTGAATGGAGCTCACCCCTCCACTTT
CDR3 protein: CASSEWSSPLHF

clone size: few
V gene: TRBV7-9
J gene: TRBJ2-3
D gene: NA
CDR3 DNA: TGTGCCAGCAGCCCTTCCTCCGTGTACACAGATACGCAGTATTTT
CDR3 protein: CASSPSSVYTDTQYF

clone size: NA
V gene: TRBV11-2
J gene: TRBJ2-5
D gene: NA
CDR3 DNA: TGTGCCAGCAGCTTAGGTGCCGAGACCCAGTACTTC
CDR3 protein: CASSLGAETQYF

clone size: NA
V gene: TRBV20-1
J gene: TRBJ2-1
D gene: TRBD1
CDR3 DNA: TGCAGTGCTAGTGGGGGGGACAGGGGGAATGAGCAGTTCTTC
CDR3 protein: CSASGGDRGNEQFF

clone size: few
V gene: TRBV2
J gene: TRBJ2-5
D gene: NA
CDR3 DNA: TGTGCCAGCAGTGAACTCAGGGGCCAAGAGACCCAGTACTTC
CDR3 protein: CASSELRGQETQYF

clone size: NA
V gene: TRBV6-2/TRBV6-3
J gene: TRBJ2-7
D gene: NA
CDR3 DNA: TGTGCCAGCAGTTACTCCGCCTACGAGCAGTACTTC
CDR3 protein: CASSYSAYEQYF

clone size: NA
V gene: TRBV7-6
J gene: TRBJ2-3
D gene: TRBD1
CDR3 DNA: TGTGCCAACAGCACCCGATTGACAGGGGGCGCGGCAGATACGCAGTATTTT
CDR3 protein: CANSTRLTGGAADTQYF

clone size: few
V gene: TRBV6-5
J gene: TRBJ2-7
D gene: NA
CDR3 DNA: TGTGCCAGCAGTTCTGTGGGCAGGGGAACCTACGAGCAGTACTTC
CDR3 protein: CASSSVGRGTYEQYF

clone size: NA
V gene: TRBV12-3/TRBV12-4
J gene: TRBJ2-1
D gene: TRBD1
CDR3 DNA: TGTGCCAGCAGTCCGGGACAGGATGAGCAGTTCTTC
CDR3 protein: CASSPGQDEQFF

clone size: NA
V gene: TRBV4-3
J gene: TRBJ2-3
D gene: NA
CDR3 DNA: TGCGCCAGCAGCCAGGAGTTTAGCACAGATACGCAGTATTTT
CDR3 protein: CASSQEFSTDTQYF

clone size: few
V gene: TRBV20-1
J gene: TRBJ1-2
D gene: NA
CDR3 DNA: TGCAGTGCGCGCCCGGACAGTCGAGGCGGCTACACCTTC
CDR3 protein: CSARPDSRGGYTF

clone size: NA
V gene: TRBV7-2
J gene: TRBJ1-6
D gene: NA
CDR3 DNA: TGTGCCAGCAGCTTAGGGGGGAGAACACCCCTCCACTTT
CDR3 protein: CASSLGGRTPLHF

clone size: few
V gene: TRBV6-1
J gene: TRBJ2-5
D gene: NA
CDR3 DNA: TGTGCCAGCAGTGTATCCCGGGACAACCCCTTTGAGACCCAGTACTTC
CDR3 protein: CASSVSRDNPFETQYF

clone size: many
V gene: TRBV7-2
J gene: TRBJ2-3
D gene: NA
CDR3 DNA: TGTGCCAGCAGCTTGGAGGGGCTCCTCGGGGATACGCAGTATTTT
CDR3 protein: CASSLEGLLGDTQYF

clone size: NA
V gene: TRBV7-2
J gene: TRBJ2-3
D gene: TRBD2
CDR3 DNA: TGTGCCAGCAGCTCACGGATCGGACTAGCGTCAGATACGCAGTATTTT
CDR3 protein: CASSSRIGLASDTQYF

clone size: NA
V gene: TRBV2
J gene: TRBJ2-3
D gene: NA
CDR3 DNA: TGTGCCCCAGGGTCAGAAGCTAGCACAGATACGCAGTATTTT
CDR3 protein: CAPGSEASTDTQYF

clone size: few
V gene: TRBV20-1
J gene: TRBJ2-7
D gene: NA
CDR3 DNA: TGCAGTGCTAGGGGGGGGGATGGACAGAGGGTCTCCTACGAGCAGTACTTC
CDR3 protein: CSARGGDGQRVSYEQYF

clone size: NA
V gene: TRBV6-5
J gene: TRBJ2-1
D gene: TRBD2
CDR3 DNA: TGTGCCAGCAGCTCAATACTAGCGGGAGGGTTCTACGGTGAGCAGTTCTTC
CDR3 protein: CASSSILAGGFYGEQFF

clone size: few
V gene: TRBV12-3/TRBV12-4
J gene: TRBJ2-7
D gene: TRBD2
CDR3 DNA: TGTGCCAGCAGTCGAACGCTAGCGGACGAGCAGTACTTC
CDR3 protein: CASSRTLADEQYF

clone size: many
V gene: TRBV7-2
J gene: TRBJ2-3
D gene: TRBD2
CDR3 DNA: TGTGCCAGCAGCCCTCTAGCGGGGGCCCCCACAGATACGCAGTATTTT
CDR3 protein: CASSPLAGAPTDTQYF

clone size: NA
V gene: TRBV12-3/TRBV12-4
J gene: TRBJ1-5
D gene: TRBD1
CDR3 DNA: TGTGCCAGCAGTTTAGTGTTCAGGGGGCGGTTCGCCAATCAGCCCCAGCATTTT
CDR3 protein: CASSLVFRGRFANQPQHF

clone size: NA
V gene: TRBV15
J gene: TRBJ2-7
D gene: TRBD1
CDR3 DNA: TGTGCCACCAGCAGCCGCGGACAGGGATTATACGAGCAGTACTTC
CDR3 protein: CATSSRGQGLYEQYF

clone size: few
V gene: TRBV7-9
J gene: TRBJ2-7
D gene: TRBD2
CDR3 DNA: TGTGCCAGCAGCCGAGCTCGGGGGGGCCGTTCCTACGAGCAGTACTTC
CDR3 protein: CASSRARGGRSYEQYF

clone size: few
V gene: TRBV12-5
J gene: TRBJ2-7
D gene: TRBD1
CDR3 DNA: TGTGCTAGTGGTTCTCGGACAGGACCCGGATACGAGCAGTACTTC
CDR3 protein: CASGSRTGPGYEQYF

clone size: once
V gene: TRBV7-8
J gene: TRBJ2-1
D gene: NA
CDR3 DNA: TGTGCCAGCAGCTTAAGTGGGACGGCCCTTTCGGAGCAGTTCTTC
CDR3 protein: CASSLSGTALSEQFF

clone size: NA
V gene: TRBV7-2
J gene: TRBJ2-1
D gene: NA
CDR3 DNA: TGTGCCAGCAGCCTCAGGTGGCAAAGCTCCTACAATGAGCAGTTCTTC
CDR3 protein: CASSLRWQSSYNEQFF

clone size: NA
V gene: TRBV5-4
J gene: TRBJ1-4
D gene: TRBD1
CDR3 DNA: TGTGCCAGCAGCAAAGGGACAGGGGCCCCCGAAAAACTGTTTTTT
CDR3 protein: CASSKGTGAPEKLFF

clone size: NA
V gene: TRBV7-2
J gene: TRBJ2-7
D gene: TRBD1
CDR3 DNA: TGTGCCAGCAGCTCCCGGGACAGGGTCAACTACGAGCAGTACTTC
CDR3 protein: CASSSRDRVNYEQYF

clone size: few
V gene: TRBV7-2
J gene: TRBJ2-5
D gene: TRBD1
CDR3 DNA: TGTGCCAGCAGCCTCGGGGACAGGGCTACCGAGACCCAGTACTTC
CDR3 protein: CASSLGDRATETQYF

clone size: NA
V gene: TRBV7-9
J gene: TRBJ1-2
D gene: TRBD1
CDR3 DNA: TGTGCCAGCAGCTTACTGGACAGGGCTAACTATGGCTACACCTTC
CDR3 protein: CASSLLDRANYGYTF

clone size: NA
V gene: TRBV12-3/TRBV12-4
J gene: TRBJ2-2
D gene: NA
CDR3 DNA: TGTGCCAGCAGTTGGCGAGGAAGCACCGGGGAGCTGTTTTTT
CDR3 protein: CASSWRGSTGELFF

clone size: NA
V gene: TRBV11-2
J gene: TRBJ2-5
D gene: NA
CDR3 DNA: TGTGCCAGCAGCTCCGGGGGCGTAGAGACCCAGTACTTC
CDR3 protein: CASSSGGVETQYF

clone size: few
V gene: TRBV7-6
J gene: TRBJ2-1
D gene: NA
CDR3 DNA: TGTGCCAGCACCCCTGGGGGGCCGGCGCAGTTCTTC
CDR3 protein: CASTPGGPAQFF

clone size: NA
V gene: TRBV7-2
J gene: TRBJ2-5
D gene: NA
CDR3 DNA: TGTGCCAGCAGCTTAGGGCGGAGATCCCAGTACTTC
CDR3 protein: CASSLGRRSQYF

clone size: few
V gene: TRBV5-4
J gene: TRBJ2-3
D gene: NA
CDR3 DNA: TGTGCCAGCAGCTTGGTATCAACGGCGGATACGCAGTATTTT
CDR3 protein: CASSLVSTADTQYF

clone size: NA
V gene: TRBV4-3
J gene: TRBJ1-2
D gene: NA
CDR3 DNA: TGCGCCAGCAGCCAAGTCTCAGGGGCCTATGGCTACACCTTC
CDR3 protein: CASSQVSGAYGYTF

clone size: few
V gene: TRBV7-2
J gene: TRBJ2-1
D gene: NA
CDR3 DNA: TGTGCCAGCAGCCTCTGGGTTGAAGGCCACAATGAGCAGTTCTTC
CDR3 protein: CASSLWVEGHNEQFF

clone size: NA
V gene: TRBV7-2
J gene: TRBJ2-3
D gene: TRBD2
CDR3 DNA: TGTGCCAGCAGCTTAGGAGGGACTAGAGGTGCAGATACGCAGTATTTT
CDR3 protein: CASSLGGTRGADTQYF

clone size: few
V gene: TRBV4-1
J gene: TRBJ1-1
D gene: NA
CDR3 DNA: TGCGCCAGCAAAGACCCTCGGCGGAACACTGAAGCTTTCTTT
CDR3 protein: CASKDPRRNTEAFF

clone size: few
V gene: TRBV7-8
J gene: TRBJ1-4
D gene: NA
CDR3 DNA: TGTGCCAGCAGCTTAGGAGGACAGTGGCAGGAAAAACTGTTTTTT
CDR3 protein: CASSLGGQWQEKLFF

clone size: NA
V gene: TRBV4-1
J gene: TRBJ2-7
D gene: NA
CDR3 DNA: TGCGCCAGCAGTTCTCCCGCGGGCTACGAGCAGTACTTC
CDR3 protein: CASSSPAGYEQYF

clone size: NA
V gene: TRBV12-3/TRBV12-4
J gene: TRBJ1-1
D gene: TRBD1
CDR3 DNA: TGTGCCAGCAGGGGGACAGGGCGCACCCACACTGAAGCTTTCTTT
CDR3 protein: CASRGTGRTHTEAFF

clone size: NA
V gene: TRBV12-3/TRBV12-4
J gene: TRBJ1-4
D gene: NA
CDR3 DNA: TGTGCCAGCAGTTTATCCCTGGGCCGTAATGAAAAACTGTTTTTT
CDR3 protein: CASSLSLGRNEKLFF

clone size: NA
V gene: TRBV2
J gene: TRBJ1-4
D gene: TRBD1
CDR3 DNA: TGTGCCAGCGCTCCCCGGGGACAGGGGAGTCACGGGGAAAAACTGTTTTTT
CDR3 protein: CASAPRGQGSHGEKLFF